Below, 19 T cell receptor beta chains from the same sample are listed, as sequenced in a study of beta chain features in type 1 diabetes. Investigators reverse transcribed all isolated RNA, so they sequenced expressed TCRB transcripts. Using immunoSEQ multiplex PCR, the repertoire was profiled, and TCRdb retains in-frame clones only, with some absent. The repertoire holds hundreds of thousands of clones, around 15% seen once, with about 0.02% in the top ten. Study-wide results and caveats: A moderate, significant TCRB CDR3 shortening appeared in type 1 diabetes across four CD4+ subsets.

What these receptors recognize is not known. Sequenced sample: naive CD4+ T cells from blood. These receptors were taken from a man aged 18 to 30 with type 1 diabetes.

This clone turned up a few times. This rearrangement joins TRBV7-9 to TRBJ2-7; D is ambiguous. The germline gives CDR1 SEHNR, CDR2 FQNEAQ (reference sequence). The CDR3 totals 14 residues. V was cut by 5 bases and J by 0 bases, with 11 bases left in between. CDR3 bases: TGTGCCAGCAGCCCCCCGCCGGTCTCCTACGAGCAGTACTTC. This translates into CASSPPPVSYEQYF.

Only a few counts were recorded for this clone. V gene TRBV30 combines with J gene TRBJ2-5, with D possibly called TRBD1 or TRBD2 (5 bases each). The J call could be wrong; TRBJ2-7 is a better fit for the DNA end. CDR3 length: 13 residues. Germline V gives CDR1 GTSNPN, CDR2 SVGIG (reference sequence). CDR3 in DNA: TGTGCCTGGAGTGTAATTCGAGGGGACGAGCAGTACTTC. As protein: CAWSVIRGDEQYF.

J is TRBJ1-1 and V is TRBV5-1; D may be TRBD1 (6 bases). The CDR3 covers 14 residues. The V end was cut by 0 bases, the J end by 7 bases, with 13 bases between. Looked up from germline, CDR1 is SGHRS and CDR2 is YFSETQ. The CDR3 DNA reads TGCGCCAGCAGCTTGGCCGAACAGGGTATTGAAGCTTTCTTT. It yields the protein CASSLAEQGIEAFF. The whole variable domain, remainder taken from reference TRBV5-1 and TRBJ1-1, is KAGVTQTPRYLIKTRGQQVTLSCSPISGHRSVSWYQQTPGQGLQFLFEYFSETQRNKGNFPGRFSGRQFSNSRSEMNVSTLELGDSALYLCASSLAEQGIEAFFGQGTRLTVV.

The chain recombines TRBV4-2 with TRBJ2-1; D may correspond to TRBD1 or TRBD2 (6 bases each). This CDR3 has 16 residues. Germline V CDR1 and CDR2: LGHNA, YNFKEQ. V was pared by 0 bases and J by 7 bases, with 16 bases between. The CDR3 here is CASSQEEQGLGNEQFF. For the CDR3, the DNA is TGTGCCAGCAGCCAAGAGGAACAGGGACTGGGGAATGAGCAGTTCTTC.

This clone was seen more than once but under ten times. The chain uses TRBV10-1 and TRBJ1-2; the D is unclear. The CDR3 extends over 12 amino acids. V was shortened by 3 bases and J by 10 bases, with 12 bases between the two germline ends. Germline V gene sequence: CDR1 WNHNN, CDR2 SYGVQD (reference sequence). In DNA, the CDR3 is TGCGCCAGCAGTGAATCGGCAGGAACCTACACCTTC. It codes for CASSESAGTYTF.

This clone appeared a few times. The V call is TRBV28, the J call TRBJ2-5; D may correspond to TRBD1 or TRBD2 (5 bases each). Trimming pared 0 bases from V and 2 bases from J, leaving 13 bases between. Germline CDR1 reads MDHEN; CDR2 reads SYDVKM. The CDR3 totals 16 residues. CDR3 sequence (DNA): TGTGCCAGCAGTTTATGGCTCGGGGCAGGGCAAGAGACCCAGTACTTC. Amino acid sequence: CASSLWLGAGQETQYF.

The chain joins TRBV15 to TRBJ1-1; D ambiguous. There are 13 residues in the CDR3. Trimming took off 1 base at V and 1 base at J, with 4 bases between the two ends. The V gene's germline CDR1 is LNHNV and CDR2 YYDKDF (reference sequence). The CDR3 protein is CATSRGANTEAFF. The DNA for the CDR3 is TGTGCCACCAGCAGAGGGGCGAACACTGAAGCTTTCTTT.

This clone was observed a handful of times. The chain combines TRBV5-1 with TRBJ2-3; 10 nucleotides line up with TRBD2. V shed 4 bases and J 6 bases; nucleotides not matched to a gene: 8. The CDR3 extends over 15 amino acids. Germline CDR1 reads SGHRS; CDR2 reads YFSETQ. CDR3 sequence: CASSQLTSGVDTQYF. CDR3 in DNA: TGCGCCAGCAGCCAACTAACTAGCGGGGTGGATACGCAGTATTTT.

Note on this clone: Other nucleotide sequences from this sample produce the same CDR3. The rearrangement joins TRBV18 to TRBJ2-5, with D possibly TRBD1 on 5 matching bases. The length of the CDR3 is 13 residues. The germline gives CDR1 KGHSH, CDR2 LQKENI. Between the trimmed V and J ends, which lost 2 bases and 2 bases, there was a span of 6 bases. CDR3 amino acids: CASSPRQQETQYF. The CDR3 nucleotides are TGTGCCAGCTCACCAAGACAGCAAGAGACCCAGTACTTC.

This clone was seen only a few times. The chain couples TRBV7-6 to TRBJ2-1; D may match TRBD1 or TRBD2 (5 bases each). The CDR3 spans 13 residues. Germline assignment: CDR1 SGHVS and CDR2 FNYEAQ. Trimming left V 5 bases short and J 7 bases short, with 12 bases between. Here the CDR3 DNA reads TGTGCCAGCAGCACGGGACCAGGGAATGAGCAGTTCTTC. The encoded protein is CASSTGPGNEQFF.

Comments on this clone: One end of the junction varies from germline; a read error may be responsible. The CDR3: CASSFRPTVF. CDR3 in DNA: TGTGCCAGCAGCTTCCGACCGACAGTCTTC. This sequence joins TRBV7-9 and TRBJ1-2, with D maybe TRBD1 (5 bases). This CDR3 region has 10 residues. Looked up from germline, CDR1 is SEHNR and CDR2 is FQNEAQ (reference sequence).

This clone was picked up a small number of times. The V and J genes are TRBV29-1 and TRBJ1-1; TRBD1 might be the D (5 bases). The CDR3 extends over 14 amino acids. Trimming shortened V by 7 bases and J by 0 bases, and 15 bases separated the two germline ends. The germline V gene has CDR1 SQVTM and CDR2 ANQGSEA. CDR3 in amino acids: CSAQKQEMNTEAFF. DNA of the CDR3: TGCAGCGCCCAGAAACAGGAGATGAACACTGAAGCTTTCTTT.

The rearrangement uses TRBV19 and TRBJ1-2; D may be TRBD1 (6 bases). The V gene's germline CDR1 is LNHDA and CDR2 SQIVND (reference sequence). V lost 5 bases and J lost 4, with 11 bases in between. CDR3 size: 13 residues. The CDR3 reads CASSPPDSYGYTF. The CDR3 DNA reads as TGTGCCAGTAGTCCTCCGGACAGCTATGGCTACACCTTC.

The chain is built from TRBV28 and TRBJ2-4; D remains unclear. The CDR3 runs to 12 residues. CDR1 and CDR2 from the germline V gene are MDHEN and SYDVKM. Trimming removed 2 bases from V and 8 bases from J, with 7 bases in between. The CDR3 sequence is CASSLEVDIQYF. The CDR3 DNA is TGTGCCAGCAGTTTAGAAGTGGACATTCAGTACTTC. Combining the CDR3 with reference TRBV28 and TRBJ2-4 gives the whole variable domain DVKVTQSSRYLVKRTGEKVFLECVQDMDHENMFWYRQDPGLGLRLIYFSYDVKMKEKGDIPEGYSVSREKKERFSLILESASTNQTSMYLCASSLEVDIQYFGAGTRLSVL.

The rearrangement uses TRBV4-1 and TRBJ1-6; 12 positions agree with TRBD1. The CDR3 spans 13 residues. The ends lost 3 bases at V and 13 bases at J; junction bases unmatched: 1. Germline V gene lookup returns CDR1 MGHRA and CDR2 YSYEKL. This chain's CDR3 is CASSQGQGAPLHF. CDR3 nucleotides: TGCGCCAGCAGCCAGGGACAGGGGGCCCCCCTCCACTTT.

This clone has only a few counts. This sample also contains other DNA sequences that code for the same CDR3. The chain has TRBV2 and TRBJ1-1; possible D gene TRBD1, 5 bases. From germline, CDR1 is SNHLY and CDR2 FYNNEI. Trimming cost V 6 bases and J 2 bases, with 10 bases left between them. The CDR3 totals 13 residues. The CDR3 DNA reads as TGTGCCAGCAGCTTGACAGAAAACACTGAAGCTTTCTTT. This codes for CASSLTENTEAFF.

This clone was observed a few times. The chain has TRBV6-5 and TRBJ1-6; D gene unclear. The V and J ends lost 0 bases and 9 bases respectively, with 12 bases between them. Germline V gene lookup returns CDR1 MNHEY and CDR2 SVGAGI. This CDR3 has 15 amino acids. CDR3 protein: CASSYSGEIISPLHF. CDR3 bases: TGTGCCAGCAGTTACTCCGGGGAGATAATTTCACCCCTCCACTTT.

A remark on this clone: The same CDR3 is also encoded by other DNA sequences in this sample. J is TRBJ2-1 and V is TRBV9, with no clear D. Per the germline V gene, CDR1 is SGDLS and CDR2 is YYNGEE. There are 14 residues in the CDR3. Trimming removed 4 bases at V and 0 bases at J, with 8 bases between. CDR3 coding DNA: TGTGCCAGCAGCCTGGCAAGCTCCTACAATGAGCAGTTCTTC. Translation gives CASSLASSYNEQFF.

This clone was recorded a few times. The chain recombines TRBV6-5 with TRBJ2-3, with 8 nucleotides matching TRBD2. This CDR3 is built from 15 residues. The V gene end was trimmed by 6 bases and the J gene end by 1 base; junction bases not matched to a gene: 6. The germline gives CDR1 MNHEY, CDR2 SVGAGI. This CDR3 is CASRPGLAGTDTQYF. The CDR3 bases are TGTGCCAGCAGACCTGGACTAGCCGGCACAGATACGCAGTATTTT.